A selection of T cell receptor beta chains follows, all from one sample in a study of CD8+CD57+ T cells in acquired aplastic anemia. One entry per CDR3 protein results from TCRdb running MiXCR on the reads. The table records around 430,000 distinct CDR3 sequences, around 30% of them present only once. Material: sorted CD4+, CD8+, or CD8+CD57+ T cells (not recorded which) from PBMCs. The receptors were gathered from a human donor with aplastic anemia. The CDR3 runs from the conserved cysteine through the conserved F or W. A D gene is named only where the DNA matches it firmly. Some rows have no size entry. The others give once, few or many, or a class for an expanded clone.

CDR3nt: TGCGCCAGCAGCCCGTGGGTTGTCGGGGCGACAACTAATGAAAAACTGTTTTTT
CDR3aa: CASSPWVVGATTNEKLFF
j_gene: TRBJ1-4
abundance: few
d_gene: NA
v_gene: TRBV5-1

CDR3nt: TGCAGTGCTAGAGGGCTTCCTTCTGGGGGCGAGACCCAGTACTTC
CDR3aa: CSARGLPSGGETQYF
j_gene: TRBJ2-5
abundance: NA
d_gene: NA
v_gene: TRBV20-1

CDR3nt: TGTGCCAGCAGCCAGGACAGGAGGGACAATGGCTACACCTTC
CDR3aa: CASSQDRRDNGYTF
j_gene: TRBJ1-2
abundance: many
d_gene: TRBD1
v_gene: TRBV7-2

CDR3nt: TGTGCCAGCAATCCATCCGGGACAGACATATACGAGCAGTACTTC
CDR3aa: CASNPSGTDIYEQYF
j_gene: TRBJ2-7
abundance: NA
d_gene: TRBD1
v_gene: TRBV25-1

CDR3nt: TGCGCCAGCAGCCGGGAGGGGGCAGGGAGCCCCATACAGCAGTACTTC
CDR3aa: CASSREGAGSPIQQYF
j_gene: TRBJ2-7
abundance: few
d_gene: NA
v_gene: TRBV5-1

CDR3nt: TGCGCCAGCAGGTTGCCGGGACTAGCGGGACAAGAGACCCAGTACTTC
CDR3aa: CASRLPGLAGQETQYF
j_gene: TRBJ2-5
abundance: NA
d_gene: TRBD2
v_gene: TRBV5-1

CDR3nt: TGTGCCAGCGTTGAATCTGAATCTCAATCTGAAGCTTTCTTT
CDR3aa: CASVESESQSEAFF
j_gene: TRBJ1-1
abundance: NA
d_gene: NA
v_gene: TRBV25-1

CDR3nt: TGCGCCAGCAGCTTGGGGCAGGGGCGTCGTAATTCACCCCTCCACTTT
CDR3aa: CASSLGQGRRNSPLHF
j_gene: TRBJ1-6
abundance: many
d_gene: NA
v_gene: TRBV5-1

CDR3nt: TGTGCCAGCAGTGAAGCAAGCGGTCTAGGCCTTCGGCACTATGGCTACACCTTC
CDR3aa: CASSEASGLGLRHYGYTF
j_gene: TRBJ1-2
abundance: NA
d_gene: NA
v_gene: TRBV6-1

CDR3nt: TGCAGTGCTAGAAAAAGGGACTCTCACCACGAGCAGTACTTC
CDR3aa: CSARKRDSHHEQYF
j_gene: TRBJ2-7
abundance: NA
d_gene: NA
v_gene: TRBV20-1

CDR3nt: TGTGCCAGCAGTTATCCGGGACAGGGGAATCAGCCCCAGCATTTT
CDR3aa: CASSYPGQGNQPQHF
j_gene: TRBJ1-5
abundance: NA
d_gene: TRBD1
v_gene: TRBV10-3

CDR3nt: TGTGCCTGGAGTGTAAAGGGCTCGTACGAGCAGTACTTC
CDR3aa: CAWSVKGSYEQYF
j_gene: TRBJ2-7
abundance: NA
d_gene: NA
v_gene: TRBV30

CDR3nt: TGCAGTGCCCCCTCCTGGGATACGCAGTATTTT
CDR3aa: CSAPSWDTQYF
j_gene: TRBJ2-3
abundance: few
d_gene: NA
v_gene: TRBV20-1

CDR3nt: TGCGCCAGCAGCCAAGATCTCGGAGATAGCAATCAGCCCCAGCATTTT
CDR3aa: CASSQDLGDSNQPQHF
j_gene: TRBJ1-5
abundance: few
d_gene: NA
v_gene: TRBV4-3

CDR3nt: TGTGCCAGTAGTTTGGCAGCGAGCACTGAAGCTTTCTTT
CDR3aa: CASSLAASTEAFF
j_gene: TRBJ1-1
abundance: NA
d_gene: NA
v_gene: TRBV19

CDR3nt: TGTGCCAGCAGTGCGGCTAGCGGATACACAGATACGCAGTATTTT
CDR3aa: CASSAASGYTDTQYF
j_gene: TRBJ2-3
abundance: many
d_gene: TRBD2
v_gene: TRBV2

CDR3nt: TGTGCCAGTAGTATGGCTGGACTTTTGAACACTGAAGCTTTCTTT
CDR3aa: CASSMAGLLNTEAFF
j_gene: TRBJ1-1
abundance: many
d_gene: NA
v_gene: TRBV19

CDR3nt: TGTGCCTGCAGCCTCCGGGACAGCAATAATTCACCCCTCCACTTT
CDR3aa: CACSLRDSNNSPLHF
j_gene: TRBJ1-6
abundance: NA
d_gene: TRBD1
v_gene: TRBV7-9

CDR3nt: TGTGCCAGCAGCTTAGAAAACAGGGGGAATGGCTACACCTTC
CDR3aa: CASSLENRGNGYTF
j_gene: TRBJ1-2
abundance: NA
d_gene: TRBD1
v_gene: TRBV7-9

CDR3nt: TGTGCCAGTAGTATAGGTGTGGGGAGAGCCTACGAGCAGTACTTC
CDR3aa: CASSIGVGRAYEQYF
j_gene: TRBJ2-7
abundance: few
d_gene: NA
v_gene: TRBV19

CDR3nt: TGTGCCAGTAGTGGTACCGTAAATCAGCCCCAGTACTTC
CDR3aa: CASSGTVNQPQYF
j_gene: TRBJ2-5
abundance: NA
d_gene: NA
v_gene: TRBV19

CDR3nt: TGTGCCAGCAGCCATCATAACTATGGCTACACCTTC
CDR3aa: CASSHHNYGYTF
j_gene: TRBJ1-2
abundance: many
d_gene: NA
v_gene: TRBV4-2

CDR3nt: TGTGCCAGCAGCTTGGGCCTAGCCAATGAGCAGTTCTTC
CDR3aa: CASSLGLANEQFF
j_gene: TRBJ2-1
abundance: NA
d_gene: NA
v_gene: TRBV11-2

CDR3nt: TGTGCCAGCAGCTTAGGGGACAGGGTCAATGAGCAGTTCTTC
CDR3aa: CASSLGDRVNEQFF
j_gene: TRBJ2-1
abundance: NA
d_gene: TRBD1
v_gene: TRBV7-9

CDR3nt: TGTGCCGGCAGTTTATCGGTTTGGGGCGAGCAGTACTTC
CDR3aa: CAGSLSVWGEQYF
j_gene: TRBJ2-7
abundance: NA
d_gene: NA
v_gene: TRBV12-3/TRBV12-4

CDR3nt: TGTGCCACCTCCCTTGCGGGATATGAAAAACTGTTTTTT
CDR3aa: CATSLAGYEKLFF
j_gene: TRBJ1-4
abundance: NA
d_gene: NA
v_gene: TRBV2

CDR3nt: TGTGCCAGCAAGACAGAGTCTCATCCCGAGCAGTACTTC
CDR3aa: CASKTESHPEQYF
j_gene: TRBJ2-7
abundance: many
d_gene: NA
v_gene: TRBV19

CDR3nt: TGCGCCAGCAGCTTGGATGTGGGGCGAGACAACAATGAGCAGTTCTTC
CDR3aa: CASSLDVGRDNNEQFF
j_gene: TRBJ2-1
abundance: few
d_gene: NA
v_gene: TRBV5-1

CDR3nt: TGTGCCAGCGGGCGGTCTCTCTACGAGCAGTACTTC
CDR3aa: CASGRSLYEQYF
j_gene: TRBJ2-7
abundance: NA
d_gene: NA
v_gene: TRBV9

CDR3nt: TGTGCCAGCGGGCGAACGGTGAACACTGAAGCTTTCTTT
CDR3aa: CASGRTVNTEAFF
j_gene: TRBJ1-1
abundance: NA
d_gene: NA
v_gene: TRBV2

CDR3nt: TGTGCCATCAGTGAGCGAACAGGGTACTACGAGCAGTACTTC
CDR3aa: CAISERTGYYEQYF
j_gene: TRBJ2-7
abundance: NA
d_gene: NA
v_gene: TRBV10-3

CDR3nt: TGTGCCTGGAGCGGGGGGGCTAACTATGGCTACACCTTC
CDR3aa: CAWSGGANYGYTF
j_gene: TRBJ1-2
abundance: few
d_gene: NA
v_gene: TRBV19

CDR3nt: TGCAGTGCGAAAGGACAGGGGGGCTTCACCCTCCACTTT
CDR3aa: CSAKGQGGFTLHF
j_gene: TRBJ1-6
abundance: NA
d_gene: TRBD1
v_gene: TRBV20-1

CDR3nt: TGTGCCAGCAGCCTCTCGCCAGGGGCCAACGTCCTGACTTTC
CDR3aa: CASSLSPGANVLTF
j_gene: TRBJ2-6
abundance: many
d_gene: NA
v_gene: TRBV9

CDR3nt: TGTGCCAGTAGGGGAAGGACAGGGGTCGGCACAGATACGCAGTATTTT
CDR3aa: CASRGRTGVGTDTQYF
j_gene: TRBJ2-3
abundance: few
d_gene: TRBD1
v_gene: TRBV19

CDR3nt: TGTGCCAGTAAGGTTCGGACTGAAGCTTTCTTT
CDR3aa: CASKVRTEAFF
j_gene: TRBJ1-1
abundance: many
d_gene: NA
v_gene: TRBV19

CDR3nt: TGTGCCAGCAGCCAGACAGGACCCGGTTCACCCCTCCACTTT
CDR3aa: CASSQTGPGSPLHF
j_gene: TRBJ1-6
abundance: NA
d_gene: NA
v_gene: TRBV27

CDR3nt: TGTGCCAGCAGACAGGGGGTAAGCAATCAGCCCCAGCATTTT
CDR3aa: CASRQGVSNQPQHF
j_gene: TRBJ1-5
abundance: many
d_gene: TRBD1
v_gene: TRBV2

CDR3nt: TGTGCCAGCAGGGGACAGGGAATGAACACTGAAGCTTTCTTT
CDR3aa: CASRGQGMNTEAFF
j_gene: TRBJ1-1
abundance: many
d_gene: TRBD1
v_gene: TRBV2

CDR3nt: TGTGCCAGCAGTTTCATACAGGGTCGTCTCGGCGAGCAGTACTTC
CDR3aa: CASSFIQGRLGEQYF
j_gene: TRBJ2-7
abundance: NA
d_gene: NA
v_gene: TRBV12-3/TRBV12-4

CDR3nt: TGCAGTGCTAGAGACCCCTCGAGCGGGGACGAGCAGTACTTC
CDR3aa: CSARDPSSGDEQYF
j_gene: TRBJ2-7
abundance: few
d_gene: TRBD2
v_gene: TRBV20-1